The 31 T cell receptor beta chains below were found in one sample sequenced in a study of T cell responses to AZD1222 COVID-19 vaccine. TCRdb's table, derived via immunoSEQ multiplex PCR, lists solely in-frame clones and lacks some. The repertoire includes roughly 100,000 clones, around 90% of them detected once, and about 5% sits in the top ten. The sequencing used peripheral blood, collected on day 0 of AZD1222 vaccination. All receptors derive from an adult in good health.

V is TRBV9 and J is TRBJ2-5, with 7 bases lining up with TRBD1. The CDR3 is 14 amino acids. Germline V gives CDR1 SGDLS, CDR2 YYNGEE. Trimming cost V 3 bases and J 5 bases; bases outside gene matches: 7. The CDR3 protein is CASSAGGFDETQYF. The CDR3 DNA reads as TGTGCCAGCAGCGCAGGGGGATTCGATGAGACCCAGTACTTC.

The chain carries TRBV3-1 (or the pseudogene TRBV3-2) and TRBJ2-1; 9 nucleotides align to TRBD1. V was pared by 2 bases and J by 15 bases, with 5 bases of the junction left unmatched. The CDR3 has 12 amino acids. Germline CDR1 and CDR2: LGHDT and YNNKEL (reference sequence). CDR3 in DNA: TGTGCCAGCAGCCAACAACAGGGGGCGAGGTTCTTC. Translation: CASSQQQGARFF.

The rearrangement links TRBV12-1 to TRBJ1-2. TRBV12-1 is shown as a pseudogene. This CDR3 contains 14 residues. CDR3 residues: CASSDSTAFYGYTF. CDR3 bases: TGTGCCAGCAGCGATTCAACAGCGTTCTATGGCTACACCTTC.

This clone appeared once. The chain joins TRBV27 to TRBJ2-7; 7 positions match TRBD1. Unmatched junction bases numbered 11, after V lost 0 bases and J lost 0 bases. Germline CDR1 MNHEY, CDR2 SMNVEV (reference sequence). The CDR3 is 18 amino acids. Here the CDR3 DNA reads TGTGCCAGCAGTTTATCGTTCGGCAGGGGGTCATTCTCCTACGAGCAGTACTTC. This codes for CASSLSFGRGSFSYEQYF.

V is TRBV11-3 and J is TRBJ2-1; TRBD2 matches 10 bases. This CDR3 comprises 14 residues. CDR1 and CDR2 (germline): SGHNT, YENEEA. V trimming: 2 bases; J trimming: 8 bases; junction bases outside the gene matches: 3. This CDR3 is CASSLLAGADEQFF. Written as DNA, the CDR3 is TGTGCCAGCAGCTTACTAGCGGGAGCAGATGAGCAGTTCTTC.

The chain links TRBV9 to TRBJ2-1; 10 positions agree with TRBD2. J was trimmed by 0 bases and V by 0 bases; bases with no gene match: 12. The CDR3 runs to 20 residues. In germline, CDR1 is SGDLS, CDR2 YYNGEE. The CDR3 region is CASSVAGGEKREGSYNEQFF. The CDR3 bases are TGTGCCAGCAGCGTAGCCGGGGGAGAGAAGCGGGAGGGCTCCTACAATGAGCAGTTCTTC.

This chain links TRBV7-2 with TRBJ2-7; D remains unclear. CDR3 length equals 14 residues. Germline V CDR1 and CDR2: SGHTA, FQGNSA. V dropped 1 base and J dropped 0 bases, with 7 bases sitting between them. This chain's CDR3 is CASSLVHSSYEQYF. In nucleotides, the CDR3 is TGTGCCAGCAGCTTAGTTCATTCCTCCTACGAGCAGTACTTC. Filled out from reference TRBV7-2 and TRBJ2-7, the complete variable domain reads GAGVSQSPSNKVTEKGKDVELRCDPISGHTALYWYRQSLGQGLEFLIYFQGNSAPDKSGLPSDRFSAERTGGSVSTLTIQRTQQEDSAVYLCASSLVHSSYEQYFGPGTRLTVT.

The CDR3 protein is CASSRTYSYEQYF. CDR3 coding DNA: TGTGCCAGTAGTCGGACCTACTCCTACGAGCAGTACTTC. This sequence joins TRBV19 and TRBJ2-7; no clear D. The CDR3 has 13 residues. Germline loops: CDR1 LNHDA, CDR2 SQIVND (reference sequence). V was shortened by 5 bases and J by 0 bases, with 8 bases between the two germline ends.

The chain carries TRBV2 and TRBJ1-2; unclear D gene. The ends were cut back, 1 base at V and 2 bases at J, with 5 bases in the middle. The CDR3 extends over 13 amino acids. Germline CDR1 and CDR2: SNHLY and FYNNEI. The DNA of the CDR3 is TGTGCCAGCAGTGAAGTGCTGAACTATGGCTACACCTTC. Amino acids: CASSEVLNYGYTF.

This clone has a handful of counts. V is TRBV7-9 and J is TRBJ1-1; 11 positions agree with TRBD1. Trimming took 0 bases from V and 4 from J; bases not matched to a gene: 1. The CDR3 has 15 residues. The germline gives CDR1 SEHNR, CDR2 FQNEAQ (reference sequence). CDR3 bases: TGTGCCAGCAGCTTAGCTGGGACAGGGGGCACTGAAGCTTTCTTT. This gives the protein CASSLAGTGGTEAFF.

V gene TRBV10-3 combines with J gene TRBJ2-7; D remains unclear. With 9 bases removed from V and 2 bases from J, the gap between germline ends came to 11 bases. The germline V gene has CDR1 ENHRY and CDR2 SYGVKD. The CDR3 totals 12 residues. In nucleotides, the CDR3 is TGTGCCATTCTGTCAAATACCTACGAGCAGTACTTC. It is translated as CAILSNTYEQYF.

The chain carries TRBV5-1 and TRBJ2-2; possible D gene TRBD1, 5 bases. Trimming shortened V by 4 bases and J by 1 base, and 5 bases separated the two germline ends. The CDR3 sequence is 13 residues long. Germline CDR1 reads SGHRS; CDR2 reads YFSETQ. CDR3 loop: CASSTGNTGELFF. The CDR3 nucleotides are TGCGCCAGCAGCACAGGGAACACCGGGGAGCTGTTTTTT.

The CDR3 loop is CASSHPLGINGYTF. Here the CDR3 DNA reads TGTGCCAGTAGCCACCCGTTAGGGATCAATGGCTACACCTTC. The rearrangement joins TRBV19 to TRBJ1-2; D unclear. CDR3 length: 14 amino acids. The V and J ends lost 6 bases and 6 bases respectively, with 17 bases between them. Germline lookup yields CDR1 LNHDA and CDR2 SQIVND (reference sequence).

The chain recombines TRBV6-2 or TRBV6-3 with TRBJ2-7; TRBD1 matches at 7 bases. The CDR3 is made up of 13 amino acids. Germline V gene data show CDR1 as MNHEY and CDR2 as SVGEGT. Losses at the gene ends were 5 bases for V and 5 bases for J; bases not matched to a gene: 6. CDR3 DNA sequence: TGTGCCAGCAGTACCCAACAGGGGCACGAGCAGTACTTC. Its translation: CASSTQQGHEQYF.

The chain joins TRBV6-5 to TRBJ1-1, with D possibly matching TRBD1 (5 bases). V was clipped by 6 bases and J by 3 bases, with 8 bases between them. The CDR3 sequence is 12 residues long. Germline V gene lookup returns CDR1 MNHEY and CDR2 SVGAGI. The CDR3 sequence: CASRGPYTEAFF. Here the CDR3 DNA reads TGTGCCAGCAGGGGGCCCTACACTGAAGCTTTCTTT.

J is TRBJ2-1 and V is TRBV6-5; no firm D call. This CDR3 has 14 amino acids. CDR1 is MNHEY and CDR2 is SVGAGI in the germline V gene. V lost 6 bases to trimming and J lost 4 bases, with 13 bases between them. CDR3 residues: CASSYGRIYNEQFF. CDR3 DNA sequence: TGTGCCAGCAGCTACGGACGGATTTACAATGAGCAGTTCTTC.

The chain links TRBV28 to TRBJ1-1; 7 bases agree with TRBD1. V shed 4 bases and J 11 bases; nucleotides not matched to a gene: 10. The CDR3 spans 13 residues. Germline CDR1 is MDHEN and CDR2 is SYDVKM. The CDR3: CASSSGQVVRAFF. DNA for the CDR3: TGTGCCAGCAGTTCAGGACAGGTGGTAAGGGCTTTCTTT.

The genes are TRBV10-3 and TRBJ1-2; D is undetermined. Germline loops: CDR1 ENHRY, CDR2 SYGVKD. The CDR3 consists of 14 residues. V was cut by 3 bases and J by 7 bases, with 15 bases left in between. CDR3 in DNA: TGTGCCATCAGTGAACGGGAAAGGGTTCTTGGCTACACCTTC. Translating it yields CAISERERVLGYTF.

V usage is TRBV9 and J usage is TRBJ2-3, with 7 bases aligning to TRBD2. The V gene's germline CDR1 is SGDLS and CDR2 YYNGEE. V lost 3 bases to trimming and J lost 5 bases; unmatched junction nucleotides: 15. CDR3 length: 17 residues. The CDR3 DNA reads as TGTGCCAGCAGCGCCTCACCCGGGGCGGGAGAGGGAGATACGCAGTATTTT. This translates into CASSASPGAGEGDTQYF.

This chain connects TRBV3-1 (or the pseudogene TRBV3-2) to TRBJ2-1; D remains ambiguous. The CDR3 totals 14 residues. V was trimmed by 7 bases and J by 4 bases, leaving 14 bases between them. Germline V gives CDR1 LGHDT, CDR2 YNNKEL (reference sequence). CDR3 loop: CASTLNVGYNEQFF. In DNA form, the CDR3 reads TGTGCCAGCACCTTAAACGTAGGATACAATGAGCAGTTCTTC.

There are a few counts of this clone. This sequence joins TRBV7-9 and TRBJ2-5, with D hard to call. The V gene's germline CDR1 is SEHNR and CDR2 FQNEAQ (reference sequence). The CDR3 length is 12 residues. The germline V and J ends were trimmed by 4 bases and 5 bases, with 8 bases remaining between them. CDR3 sequence reads: CASSSSGETQYF. CDR3 DNA sequence: TGTGCCAGCAGCTCCTCCGGGGAGACCCAGTACTTC.

The chain recombines TRBV9 with TRBJ2-1, with TRBD1 identical over 9 bases. The CDR3 covers 15 residues. Trimming at V came to 0 bases and at J to 8 bases, leaving 6 bases not matched to a gene. CDR1 is SGDLS, CDR2 YYNGEE, per germline. The CDR3 loop is CASSVDGQGTDEQFF. The CDR3 DNA is TGTGCCAGCAGCGTAGACGGACAGGGGACCGATGAGCAGTTCTTC.

The V and J genes are TRBV11-2 and TRBJ1-3, with D tentatively TRBD1 (6 bases). Trimming shortened V by 1 base and J by 1 base, and 8 bases separated the two germline ends. The CDR3 is 15 residues long. The V gene's germline CDR1 is SGHAT and CDR2 FQNNGV. The CDR3 DNA is TGTGCCAGCAGCTTAGGGCAGGGGTCTGGAAACACCATATATTTT. Its protein is CASSLGQGSGNTIYF.

The V gene is TRBV6-5, the J gene TRBJ1-1; 8 bases line up with TRBD1. This CDR3 has 15 amino acids. V lost 6 bases, J lost 1 base, and 7 bases stayed unmatched. Germline CDR1 and CDR2: MNHEY and SVGAGI. In DNA, the CDR3 is TGTGCCAGCAGAGGAATAGGACAGGGGAACACTGAAGCTTTCTTT. Translated: CASRGIGQGNTEAFF.

The sample holds one count of this clone. This chain uses TRBV7-3 with TRBJ2-1; 8 bases align to TRBD2. Germline V gene lookup returns CDR1 SGHTA and CDR2 FQGTGA. The CDR3 loop spans 18 amino acids. Trimming took 4 bases from V and 0 from J; bases not matched to a gene: 11. The CDR3 spells CASSSYGRGQHSYNEQFF. In DNA, the CDR3 is TGTGCCAGCAGCTCTTACGGGAGGGGACAACACTCCTACAATGAGCAGTTCTTC.

V and J are TRBV12-3 or TRBV12-4 and TRBJ1-2; 7 nucleotides match TRBD1. This CDR3 is built from 12 residues. J was trimmed by 8 bases and V by 6 bases; bases with no gene match: 6. The CDR3 DNA reads TGTGCCAGCAGAACGACAGGGATGGGCTACACCTTC. Its protein is CASRTTGMGYTF.

V and J are TRBV4-2 and TRBJ2-2; tentative D call: TRBD2 (6 bases). V lost 3 bases and J 0 bases, leaving 14 bases between the germline ends. CDR1 and CDR2 (germline): LGHNA, YNFKEQ. The CDR3 spans 17 residues. This chain's CDR3 is CASSQPSGATNTGELFF. The DNA for the CDR3 is TGTGCCAGCAGCCAGCCGTCGGGAGCGACGAACACCGGGGAGCTGTTTTTT.

This chain connects TRBV29-1 to TRBJ1-2; D is possibly TRBD1 (6 bases). The V gene lost 7 bases and the J gene lost 4 bases, with 13 bases spanning the gap. Germline CDR1 reads SQVTM; CDR2 reads ANQGSEA. This CDR3 spans 12 amino acids. The CDR3 DNA is TGCAGCGAGCGACAGGACCTCTATGGCTACACCTTC. It encodes CSERQDLYGYTF.

The chain uses TRBV2 and TRBJ2-2; no clear D. Germline CDR1 reads SNHLY; CDR2 reads FYNNEI. V dropped 0 bases and J dropped 0 bases, with 5 bases sitting between them. The CDR3 runs 15 residues. CDR3 sequence (DNA): TGTGCCAGCAGTGAAGCTCGATCGAACACCGGGGAGCTGTTTTTT. This gives the protein CASSEARSNTGELFF.

The chain couples TRBV5-1 to TRBJ2-2; D might be TRBD1 (5 bases). V was trimmed by 0 bases and J by 3 bases, leaving 9 bases between them. Germline values: CDR1 SGHRS, CDR2 YFSETQ. This CDR3 spans 15 amino acids. CDR3 in DNA: TGCGCCAGCAGCTTGGCGGTCAGGGACACCGGGGAGCTGTTTTTT. It is translated as CASSLAVRDTGELFF.

CDR3: CASTEGLGQPQHF. CDR3 in DNA: TGTGCCAGCACAGAGGGTTTGGGTCAGCCCCAGCATTTT. V usage is TRBV27 and J usage is TRBJ1-5; D unresolved. The CDR3 spans 13 residues. Germline V gives CDR1 MNHEY, CDR2 SMNVEV (reference sequence). Trimming removed 7 bases from V and 6 bases from J, with 13 bases in between.